One and the same sample provided the 28 T cell receptor beta chains below, sequenced in a study of CD8+ T cells in alopecia areata. cDNA prepared by RNA extraction and subsequent reverse transcription served as the template for sequencing. Clones were read by immunoSEQ multiplex PCR, and TCRdb kept only the in-frame ones, dropping some. The repertoire holds roughly 200,000 clones, with 60% to 70% as singletons. Treatment defined: oral pan-JAK inhibitor, 5-10 mg twice daily. The starting material was CD4+ T cells sorted from blood, obtained at week 4, from a patient treated with tofacitinib. These receptors originate from a human donor with alopecia areata.

This clone has a single count. The J gene is TRBJ2-7, the V gene TRBV10-3; the D call may be TRBD1 or TRBD2 (5 bases each). The V gene's germline CDR1 is ENHRY and CDR2 SYGVKD. The CDR3 spans 15 residues. V dropped 8 bases and J dropped 3 bases, with 20 bases sitting between them. The CDR3 nucleotides read TGTGCCATCGGGTCCCCGGGACGGATAAACTACGAGCAGTACTTC. Amino acid sequence: CAIGSPGRINYEQYF.

The chain employs TRBV28 and TRBJ1-2; tentative D call: TRBD1 (5 bases). V shed 8 bases and J shed 2 bases, with 15 bases lying between them. CDR3 length: 14 amino acids. From germline, CDR1 is MDHEN and CDR2 SYDVKM. CDR3 bases: TGTGCCAGCGGGGACCAGGGCCTAAACTATGGCTACACCTTC. Amino acid sequence: CASGDQGLNYGYTF.

The chain links TRBV19 to TRBJ1-6; unclear D gene. This CDR3 comprises 15 residues. V lost 7 bases and J lost 6, with 16 bases in between. Germline V lookup: CDR1 LNHDA, CDR2 SQIVND (reference sequence). The CDR3 spells CASTSGRSFNSPLHF. The CDR3 DNA follows: TGTGCCAGTACGAGTGGACGGAGCTTTAATTCACCCCTCCACTTT.

The chain employs TRBV4-2 and TRBJ1-1, with a tentative D call TRBD1 (6 bases). Germline CDR1 and CDR2: LGHNA and YNFKEQ. The V end lost 1 base, the J end lost 5 bases, and 14 bases lay between the germline ends. The CDR3 totals 15 residues. The CDR3 here is CASSQVGGTGTEAFF. The CDR3 DNA reads as TGTGCCAGCAGCCAAGTAGGGGGAACGGGGACTGAAGCTTTCTTT.

Of note for this clone: An end of the junction does not agree with germline; a read error may underlie this. The rearrangement joins TRBV15 to TRBJ1-2; the D is unclear. The length of the CDR3 is 13 residues. CDR1 LNHNV and CDR2 YYDKDF come from the germline V gene (reference sequence). CDR3 in amino acids: CATSRDRRRGGSF. Here the CDR3 DNA reads TGTGCCACCAGCAGAGATCGCCGCCGGGGAGGGTCCTTC.

The gene calls are TRBV19 and TRBJ1-5, with a tentative D call TRBD1 (6 bases). The V and J ends lost 3 bases and 4 bases respectively, with 13 bases between them. The CDR3 loop spans 15 amino acids. Looked up from germline, CDR1 is LNHDA and CDR2 is SQIVND (reference sequence). CDR3 sequence reads: CASSIAGGHNQPQHF. CDR3 DNA: TGTGCCAGTAGTATCGCCGGGGGGCATAATCAGCCCCAGCATTTT.

This chain connects TRBV5-1 to TRBJ1-5; no definite D call. V shed 9 bases and J shed 5 bases, with 18 bases lying between them. Germline-derived CDR1 and CDR2 are SGHRS and YFSETQ. The CDR3 is 14 residues long. The CDR3, as DNA: TGCGCCATCCACTCGGGATGTAGGGATCAGCCCCAGCATTTT. Protein product: CAIHSGCRDQPQHF.

This clone was seen a handful of times. The chain couples TRBV5-6 to TRBJ2-6, with no clear D. This CDR3 has 15 residues. The germline V and J ends were trimmed by 2 bases and 2 bases, with 8 bases remaining between them. Germline V gene sequence: CDR1 SGHDT, CDR2 YYEEEE. In nucleotides, the CDR3 is TGTGCCAGCAGCTTCCTGGCAACTGGGGCCAACGTCCTGACTTTC. This translates into CASSFLATGANVLTF.

This clone was picked up a small number of times. The chain joins TRBV5-1 to TRBJ2-2; a possible D gene is TRBD1 (5 bases). The CDR3 extends over 15 amino acids. CDR1 is SGHRS, CDR2 YFSETQ, per germline. V lost 4 bases, J lost 3 bases, and 13 bases lay in between. The CDR3 DNA is TGCGCCAGCAGCCGTGGTAGGGGCGACACCGGGGAGCTGTTTTTT. This sequence encodes CASSRGRGDTGELFF.

This chain joins TRBV27 and TRBJ2-3; 10 bases are shared with TRBD2. This CDR3 comprises 15 residues. From germline, CDR1 is MNHEY and CDR2 SMNVEV (reference sequence). V lost 10 bases, J lost 8 bases, and 15 bases stayed unmatched. CDR3 DNA sequence: TGTGCCAATGCGAGCGGGGGGGCGAAATCTGCTACGCAGTATTTT. This encodes CANASGGAKSATQYF.

This chain uses TRBV4-1 with TRBJ2-3, with 10 bases identical to TRBD2. Germline lookup yields CDR1 MGHRA and CDR2 YSYEKL. V was pared by 3 bases and J by 4 bases, with 16 bases of the junction left unmatched. The CDR3 is made up of 19 amino acids. CDR3 nucleotide sequence: TGCGCCAGCAGCCATCGCGGTTCGGGACGAGCGGGGGGGCCAGATACGCAGTATTTT. This sequence encodes CASSHRGSGRAGGPDTQYF.

The chain carries TRBV5-6 and TRBJ2-1, with D perhaps TRBD2 (5 bases). There are 14 residues in the CDR3. Trimming removed 4 bases from V and 8 bases from J, with 16 bases in between. Germline loops: CDR1 SGHDT, CDR2 YYEEEE. The CDR3 spells CASSINLLVYEQFF. The CDR3, as DNA: TGTGCCAGCAGCATTAACCTACTAGTCTATGAGCAGTTCTTC. The variable domain in full, completed from reference TRBV5-6 and TRBJ2-1, reads DAGVTQSPTHLIKTRGQQVTLRCSPKSGHDTVSWYQQALGQGPQFIFQYYEEEERQRGNFPDRFSGHQFPNYSSELNVNALLLGDSALYLCASSINLLVYEQFFGPGTRLTVL.

The genes are TRBV14 and TRBJ2-2; possible D gene TRBD1, 5 bases. Trimming took 1 base from V and 5 from J, leaving 8 bases between them. The CDR3 spans 14 residues. Germline V gives CDR1 SGHDN, CDR2 FVKESK. The CDR3 protein is CASSQVRTTGELFF. CDR3 DNA: TGTGCCAGCAGCCAAGTCAGGACAACCGGGGAGCTGTTTTTT.

This chain connects TRBV30 to TRBJ2-7; D is uncertain. The CDR3 contains 13 residues. The ends were cut back, 4 bases at V and 5 bases at J, with 15 bases in the middle. Germline V gene lookup returns CDR1 GTSNPN and CDR2 SVGIG (reference sequence). CDR3 in amino acids: CAWKPPLLHEQYF. CDR3 nucleotide sequence: TGTGCCTGGAAGCCCCCGCTCCTCCACGAGCAGTACTTC. The full variable domain, its missing parts supplied by reference TRBV30 and TRBJ2-7, is SQTIHQWPATLVQPVGSPLSLECTVEGTSNPNLYWYRQAAGRGLQLLFYSVGIGQISSEVPQNLSASRPQDRQFILSSKKLLLSDSGFYLCAWKPPLLHEQYFGPGTRLTVT.

This clone has a handful of counts. The V gene is TRBV7-9, the J gene TRBJ2-1, with D perhaps matching TRBD2 (5 bases). Germline loops: CDR1 SEHNR, CDR2 FQNEAQ (reference sequence). Trimming stripped 5 bases from V and 9 bases from J, with 17 bases between. This CDR3 has 14 amino acids. The CDR3, as DNA: TGTGCCAGCAGCCCCGGGGAGCAAGCCGGTGAGCAGTTCTTC. It translates to CASSPGEQAGEQFF. The full variable domain, rest sourced from reference TRBV7-9 and TRBJ2-1, is DTGVSQNPRHKITKRGQNVTFRCDPISEHNRLYWYRQTLGQGPEFLTYFQNEAQLEKSRLLSDRFSAERPKGSFSTLEIQRTEQGDSAMYLCASSPGEQAGEQFFGPGTRLTVL.

The DNA for the CDR3 is TGTGCCAGCAGTTTGTGGAACAGGGCTGTCGAGCAGTACTTC. Protein product: CASSLWNRAVEQYF. The V gene is TRBV28, the J gene TRBJ2-7; possible D gene TRBD1, 6 bases. Germline values: CDR1 MDHEN, CDR2 SYDVKM. V lost 3 bases and J 6 bases, leaving 15 bases between the germline ends. This CDR3 region has 14 residues.

In its sample, this clone was seen a few times. The CDR3 region has the DNA TGTGCCAGCAGCCGTCGACAGGCTGTCTCTGGGGCCAACGTCCTGACTTTC. This sequence encodes CASSRRQAVSGANVLTF. V is TRBV7-3 and J is TRBJ2-6; D is possibly TRBD1 (6 bases). Germline V gene data show CDR1 as SGHTA and CDR2 as FQGTGA. The CDR3 sequence is 17 residues long. The V gene lost 5 bases and the J gene lost 0 bases, with 14 bases spanning the gap.

The chain joins TRBV11-2 to TRBJ2-5, with a weak D call TRBD2 (6 bases). The CDR3 is 14 residues long. Germline lookup yields CDR1 SGHAT and CDR2 FQNNGV. The V gene lost 5 bases and the J gene lost 1 base, with 11 bases spanning the gap. The CDR3 region has the DNA TGTGCCAGCAGCCATCCGGGAGTCCAAGAGACCCAGTACTTC. This sequence encodes CASSHPGVQETQYF.

This rearrangement joins TRBV7-6 to TRBJ2-7; D remains ambiguous. V was trimmed by 0 bases and J by 5 bases, leaving 5 bases between them. The length of the CDR3 is 12 residues. Germline assignment: CDR1 SGHVS and CDR2 FNYEAQ. The CDR3 reads CASSLAHNEQYF. The CDR3, as DNA: TGTGCCAGCAGCTTAGCGCACAACGAGCAGTACTTC.

This clone showed up just a few times. The rearrangement uses TRBV7-9 and TRBJ2-1; no firm D call. The CDR3 has 17 amino acids. Trimming stripped 6 bases from V and 2 bases from J, with 20 bases between. CDR1 is SEHNR and CDR2 is FQNEAQ in the germline V gene (reference sequence). The CDR3 sequence is CASRRWVRTITYNEQFF. CDR3 coding DNA: TGTGCCAGCAGACGTTGGGTCAGAACAATCACCTACAATGAGCAGTTCTTC.

The chain links TRBV6-5 to TRBJ2-3; D gene ambiguous. CDR3 length: 11 residues. Germline CDR1 and CDR2: MNHEY and SVGAGI. V lost 2 bases to trimming and J lost 7 bases, with 4 bases between them. CDR3: CASSYRNTQYF. In DNA, the CDR3 is TGTGCCAGCAGTTACCGGAATACGCAGTATTTT.

In this sample, this clone turned up a few times. This chain connects TRBV7-2 to TRBJ1-1, with D tentatively TRBD1 (5 bases). The CDR3 has 14 amino acids. Trimming took off 0 bases at V and 5 bases at J, with 10 bases between the two ends. Per germline, CDR1 SGHTA and CDR2 FQGNSA. The CDR3, as DNA: TGTGCCAGCAGCTTAGCCAGGGATGCGACTGAAGCTTTCTTT. Residues: CASSLARDATEAFF.

The chain carries TRBV19 and TRBJ2-3, with D tentatively TRBD1 or TRBD2 (6 bases each). The V gene's germline CDR1 is LNHDA and CDR2 SQIVND (reference sequence). V was trimmed by 7 bases and J by 4 bases, leaving 15 bases between them. CDR3 length: 14 residues. CDR3 sequence (DNA): TGTGCCAGTAATCCCTCGGGGGCCCCAGATACGCAGTATTTT. It specifies CASNPSGAPDTQYF. The variable domain in full, completed from reference TRBV19 and TRBJ2-3, reads DGGITQSPKYLFRKEGQNVTLSCEQNLNHDAMYWYRQDPGQGLRLIYYSQIVNDFQKGDIAEGYSVSREKKESFPLTVTSAQKNPTAFYLCASNPSGAPDTQYFGPGTRLTVL.

This clone has just a few counts. The rearrangement links TRBV7-9 to TRBJ2-5; 8 bases fit TRBD2. Germline V gives CDR1 SEHNR, CDR2 FQNEAQ (reference sequence). V lost 4 bases, J lost 0 bases, and 1 base stayed unmatched. The CDR3 length is 14 residues. CDR3 DNA: TGTGCCAGCAGCTCGGGACTAGACCAAGAGACCCAGTACTTC. Protein: CASSSGLDQETQYF.

The V call is TRBV6-5, the J call TRBJ2-7; the D gene is possibly TRBD1 (6 bases). The CDR3 extends over 14 amino acids. Trimming stripped 0 bases from V and 6 bases from J, with 12 bases between. Germline lookup yields CDR1 MNHEY and CDR2 SVGAGI. CDR3 sequence (DNA): TGTGCCAGCAGTTACTCGACAGGCGCAGGCGAGCAGTACTTC. It is translated as CASSYSTGAGEQYF.

This clone has a handful of counts. The chain employs TRBV29-1 and TRBJ2-5; no definite D call. V gave up 7 bases and J gave up 3 bases, with 12 bases separating them. Germline V lookup: CDR1 SQVTM, CDR2 ANQGSEA. The CDR3 has 12 residues. Here the CDR3 reads CSATSPEETQYF. DNA of the CDR3: TGCAGCGCAACCAGTCCAGAAGAGACCCAGTACTTC.

The rearrangement links TRBV23-1 to TRBJ2-2; D is perhaps TRBD1 (5 bases). TRBV23-1 is an open reading frame whose function is uncertain. The V and J ends lost 7 bases and 1 base respectively, with 10 bases between them. CDR3 length equals 14 residues. The chain's CDR3 is CASIGARNTGELFF. CDR3 bases: TGCGCCAGCATAGGGGCTCGGAACACCGGGGAGCTGTTTTTT.

This clone was recorded a few times. The gene calls are TRBV29-1 and TRBJ1-2; D remains unclear. This CDR3 is 13 amino acids long. Germline V gene sequence: CDR1 SQVTM, CDR2 ANQGSEA. The V and J ends lost 5 bases and 6 bases respectively, with 16 bases between them. Here the CDR3 DNA reads TGCAGCGTTTCCCGTGACGGCACTAATGGCTACACCTTC. Translating gives CSVSRDGTNGYTF.